The 9 T cell receptor beta chains below all came from one sample that was sequenced in a study of blood T cell repertoires in COVID-19. Profiling relied on immunoSEQ multiplex PCR, and the TCRdb table lists in-frame clones only, not all of them. The sample has about 280,000 clones; around 87% are singletons. Material for sequencing was PBMCs or T cells enriched from blood (not recorded which). The receptors were sampled from a woman under 30 with acute COVID-19.

J is TRBJ2-7 and V is TRBV27; 9 nucleotides agree with TRBD2. The CDR3 totals 17 residues. V dropped 2 bases and J dropped 4; count of bases not matched to a gene: 12. Germline V gene data show CDR1 as MNHEY and CDR2 as SMNVEV (reference sequence). CDR3 in DNA: TGTGCCAGCAGTTTAATAGGGGAAATAGCGGGAGCATACGAGCAGTACTTC. Protein: CASSLIGEIAGAYEQYF.

V and J are TRBV24-1 and TRBJ1-2; weak D call: TRBD1 (5 bases). Deletions cut 1 base from V and 7 bases from J, with 21 bases between. CDR3 length equals 17 residues. Per germline, CDR1 KGHDR and CDR2 SFDVKD. CDR3: CATSDFDSAHAGGGYTF. CDR3 nucleotides: TGTGCCACCAGTGATTTTGACAGCGCCCACGCGGGGGGTGGCTACACCTTC.

This clone came up a few times. The chain couples TRBV19 to TRBJ2-2; 9 bases align to TRBD1. The CDR3 runs 15 residues. V trimming: 7 bases; J trimming: 5 bases; junction bases outside the gene matches: 8. CDR1 is LNHDA and CDR2 is SQIVND in the germline V gene (reference sequence). CDR3 DNA sequence: TGTGCCAGTATCAAACAGGGGGCGGAGACCGGGGAGCTGTTTTTT. The encoded protein is CASIKQGAETGELFF.

This chain joins TRBV12-3 or TRBV12-4 and TRBJ1-6; D is possibly TRBD1 (5 bases). The germline V and J ends were trimmed by 7 bases and 14 bases, with 18 bases remaining between them. The CDR3 contains 13 residues. This chain's CDR3 is CASKRAGYKALHF. As DNA, the CDR3 is TGTGCCAGCAAACGGGCAGGGTATAAGGCCCTCCACTTT.

This clone was recorded once. The chain uses TRBV27 and TRBJ1-1; no clear D. CDR3 size: 14 residues. Germline V gene data show CDR1 as MNHEY and CDR2 as SMNVEV (reference sequence). The V gene lost 3 bases and the J gene lost 1 base, with 9 bases spanning the gap. As DNA, the CDR3 is TGTGCCAGCAGTTTCTCCACGGGGAACACTGAAGCTTTCTTT. Its translation is CASSFSTGNTEAFF.

The rearrangement joins TRBV3-1 (or the pseudogene TRBV3-2) to TRBJ1-2, with TRBD1 matching 7 bases. The J segment lost 4 bases and the V segment lost 2 bases, leaving 10 bases of the junction unmatched. The V gene's germline CDR1 is LGHDT and CDR2 YNNKEL (reference sequence). The length of the CDR3 is 16 residues. This chain's CDR3 is CASSQSAGTAFYGYTF. CDR3 sequence (DNA): TGTGCCAGCAGCCAAAGCGCCGGGACAGCCTTCTATGGCTACACCTTC.

This clone was picked up a small number of times. CDR3 amino acids: CASSQAPGLAGNSYEQYF. CDR3 nucleotide sequence: TGTGCCAGCAGCCAAGCGCCCGGACTAGCGGGGAATTCCTACGAGCAGTACTTC. The rearrangement uses TRBV4-2 and TRBJ2-7, with TRBD2 matching over 12 bases. CDR1 is LGHNA and CDR2 is YNFKEQ in the germline V gene. The CDR3 is 18 amino acids. Unmatched junction bases numbered 8, after V lost 1 base and J lost 1 base.

The chain carries TRBV10-3 and TRBJ2-3; possible D gene TRBD2, 7 bases. The CDR3 covers 14 residues. Germline V gene data show CDR1 as ENHRY and CDR2 as SYGVKD. Trimming left V 4 bases short and J 2 bases short, with 10 bases between. The CDR3 DNA is TGTGCCATCAGTGGGGGGGGGCACACAGATACGCAGTATTTT. Protein product: CAISGGGHTDTQYF.

The rearrangement links TRBV27 to TRBJ2-1; 10 bases align to TRBD2. Germline V lookup: CDR1 MNHEY, CDR2 SMNVEV (reference sequence). CDR3 length: 20 residues. V shed 9 bases and J 2 bases; nucleotides not matched to a gene: 22. The CDR3 protein is CASPLRISGRAFDPYNEQFF. The CDR3 nucleotides read TGTGCCAGTCCCCTGAGGATAAGCGGGAGGGCCTTTGACCCCTACAATGAGCAGTTCTTC.